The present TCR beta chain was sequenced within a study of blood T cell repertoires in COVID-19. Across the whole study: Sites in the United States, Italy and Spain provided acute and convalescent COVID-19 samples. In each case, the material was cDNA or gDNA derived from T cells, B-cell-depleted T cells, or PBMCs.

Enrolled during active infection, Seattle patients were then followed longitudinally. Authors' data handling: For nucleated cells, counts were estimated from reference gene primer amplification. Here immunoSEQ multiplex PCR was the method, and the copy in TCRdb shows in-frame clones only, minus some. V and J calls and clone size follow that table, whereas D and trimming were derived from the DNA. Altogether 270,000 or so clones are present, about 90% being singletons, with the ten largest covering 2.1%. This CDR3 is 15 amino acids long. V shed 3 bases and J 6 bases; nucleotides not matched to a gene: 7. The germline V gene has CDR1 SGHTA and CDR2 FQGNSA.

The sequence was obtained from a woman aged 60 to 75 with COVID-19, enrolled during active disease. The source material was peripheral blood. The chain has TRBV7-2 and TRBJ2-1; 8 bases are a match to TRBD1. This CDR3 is CASSFPDRVINEQFF. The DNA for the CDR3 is TGTGCCAGCAGCTTCCCGGACAGGGTAATCAATGAGCAGTTCTTC. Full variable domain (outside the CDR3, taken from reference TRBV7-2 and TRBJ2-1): GAGVSQSPSNKVTEKGKDVELRCDPISGHTALYWYRQSLGQGLEFLIYFQGNSAPDKSGLPSDRFSAERTGGSVSTLTIQRTQQEDSAVYLCASSFPDRVINEQFFGPGTRLTVL.